The entry below gives a single T cell receptor beta chain sequence along with its context. What it binds is unknown. The immunoSEQ assay amplified TCRB CDR3 from up to roughly 2 ug DNA. Profiling relied on immunoSEQ multiplex PCR, and the TCRdb table lists in-frame clones only, not all of them. The top ten clones hold 15% to 17% of a sample with 85,000 to 95,000 clones, more than 75% of them seen once. The data were obtained in a study of glioma-infiltrating T cells after dendritic cell vaccination. Study results and limitations: Patients with more pretreatment TILs had longer time to progression and survival.

The V segment lost 4 bases and the J segment 7 bases; nucleotides outside the gene matches: 12. Germline lookup yields CDR1 LGHNA and CDR2 YSLEER. This CDR3 is built from 16 residues. V and J are TRBV4-3 and TRBJ2-3; TRBD2 aligns across 9 bases. The specimen was blood, collected before dendritic cell vaccination. The sequence was obtained from a human donor with glioblastoma. In DNA form, the CDR3 reads TGCGCCAGCAGCCCTTCGGGCGGGGGGGCCCTGAATACGCAGTATTTT. Translated, it gives CASSPSGGGALNTQYF.